A single sample gave rise to the 12 T cell receptor beta chains below, sequenced in a study of shared T cell receptors in the human thymus. Measured with immunoSEQ multiplex PCR; TCRdb has only the in-frame clones, and not every one. The table includes about 380,000 clones, over 90% detected once. Source material: thymocytes. The source of these receptors is a human donor.

The J gene is TRBJ2-1, the V gene TRBV6-1; D is perhaps TRBD2 (6 bases). Trimming took off 4 bases at V and 5 bases at J, with 21 bases between the two ends. CDR3 length equals 17 residues. Germline V gene data show CDR1 as MNHNS and CDR2 as SASEGT. The CDR3 coding sequence is TGTGCCAGCAGTGTGACCCTTATGGGCGGGACTGACAATGAGCAGTTCTTC. Its protein product is CASSVTLMGGTDNEQFF.

This chain's CDR3 is CASSIPGRKPDATNEKLFF. CDR3 coding DNA: TGTGCCAGTAGTATCCCCGGGAGAAAACCGGATGCAACTAATGAAAAACTGTTTTTT. The chain carries TRBV19 and TRBJ1-4; no clear D. This CDR3 is built from 19 residues. Trimming pared 3 bases from V and 0 bases from J, leaving 20 bases between. Germline CDR1 is LNHDA and CDR2 is SQIVND (reference sequence).

This rearrangement joins TRBV27 to TRBJ2-1, with 15 bases fitting TRBD2. The CDR3 covers 16 residues. The germline V gene encodes CDR1 MNHEY and CDR2 SMNVEV (reference sequence). J was trimmed by 7 bases and V by 8 bases; bases with no gene match: 9. The CDR3 region is CASLGLAGGPRNEQFF. The CDR3 bases are TGTGCCAGCCTAGGACTAGCGGGAGGGCCGAGGAATGAGCAGTTCTTC.

The sample holds one count of this clone. V is TRBV6-4 and J is TRBJ1-1; D is undetermined. CDR3 length: 15 amino acids. The V end lost 3 bases, the J end lost 5 bases, and 16 bases lay between the germline ends. CDR1 and CDR2 (germline): MRHNA, SNTAGT. In nucleotides, the CDR3 is TGTGCCAGCAGTGAGGAGGGTGGTTGGGTTACTGAAGCTTTCTTT. Its protein is CASSEEGGWVTEAFF.

The rearrangement links TRBV5-5 to TRBJ1-1; 10 bases fit TRBD1. The CDR3 has 17 residues. The germline V gene encodes CDR1 SGHKS and CDR2 YYEKEE (reference sequence). J gave up 0 bases and V 2 bases, and 7 bases lay outside the gene matches. This CDR3 reads CASSLPWDRGLNTEAFF. The CDR3 bases are TGTGCCAGCAGCTTACCTTGGGACAGGGGACTGAACACTGAAGCTTTCTTT.

The chain uses TRBV4-1 and TRBJ2-1; D unclear. Trimming removed 4 bases at V and 5 bases at J, with 12 bases between. The CDR3 totals 14 residues. Germline values: CDR1 MGHRA, CDR2 YSYEKL. The CDR3, as DNA: TGCGCCAGCAGCCCGGCGACCACACACAATGAGCAGTTCTTC. Translating gives CASSPATTHNEQFF.

This chain joins TRBV6-1 and TRBJ2-1, with TRBD2 identical over 9 bases. The ends lost 3 bases at V and 2 bases at J; junction bases unmatched: 2. The CDR3 totals 15 residues. Germline V gives CDR1 MNHNS, CDR2 SASEGT. The CDR3 sequence: CASSEGGRAYNEQFF. The CDR3 bases are TGTGCCAGCAGTGAGGGCGGGAGGGCCTACAATGAGCAGTTCTTC.

The chain employs TRBV28 and TRBJ2-7, with D possibly TRBD2 on 5 matching bases. The germline V and J ends were trimmed by 5 bases and 1 base, with 12 bases remaining between them. CDR3 length: 14 residues. The germline V gene has CDR1 MDHEN and CDR2 SYDVKM. The CDR3 DNA follows: TGTGCCAGCAGTAGACCCAGCGGATCCTACGAGCAGTACTTC. Protein: CASSRPSGSYEQYF.

The rearrangement uses TRBV14 and TRBJ2-7, with 9 bases aligning to TRBD1. Germline V CDR1 and CDR2: SGHDN, FVKESK. V lost 2 bases to trimming and J lost 5 bases; unmatched junction nucleotides: 1. The CDR3 consists of 13 residues. In DNA, the CDR3 is TGTGCCAGCAGCCAAACAGGGGGCGACGAGCAGTACTTC. This codes for CASSQTGGDEQYF.

This chain connects TRBV7-2 to TRBJ2-7; tentatively, D is TRBD1 or TRBD2 (6 bases each). In germline, CDR1 is SGHTA, CDR2 FQGNSA. Trimming stripped 4 bases from V and 1 base from J, with 20 bases between. The CDR3 is 17 residues long. In nucleotides, the CDR3 is TGTGCCAGCAGCTCCGGGTCCGCAGGGGAGGTATCCTACGAGCAGTACTTC. This translates into CASSSGSAGEVSYEQYF.

The chain couples TRBV4-2 to TRBJ1-2; 7 positions match TRBD1. Per the germline V gene, CDR1 is LGHNA and CDR2 is YNFKEQ. This CDR3 is 15 amino acids long. Trimming cost V 1 base and J 4 bases; bases outside gene matches: 6. CDR3 in DNA: TGTGCCAGCAGCCAAGCCGGGACAGAGTTCTATGGCTACACCTTC. As protein: CASSQAGTEFYGYTF.

V and J are TRBV7-8 and TRBJ2-1; TRBD2 matches 9 bases. CDR1 is SGHVS and CDR2 is FQNEAQ in the germline V gene. The trim removed 1 base at V and 4 bases at J, leaving 8 bases unmatched. The CDR3 is 17 residues long. CDR3 in amino acids: CASSLGTRLAVYNEQFF. The CDR3 DNA sequence: TGTGCCAGCAGCTTAGGCACCCGACTAGCGGTTTACAATGAGCAGTTCTTC.